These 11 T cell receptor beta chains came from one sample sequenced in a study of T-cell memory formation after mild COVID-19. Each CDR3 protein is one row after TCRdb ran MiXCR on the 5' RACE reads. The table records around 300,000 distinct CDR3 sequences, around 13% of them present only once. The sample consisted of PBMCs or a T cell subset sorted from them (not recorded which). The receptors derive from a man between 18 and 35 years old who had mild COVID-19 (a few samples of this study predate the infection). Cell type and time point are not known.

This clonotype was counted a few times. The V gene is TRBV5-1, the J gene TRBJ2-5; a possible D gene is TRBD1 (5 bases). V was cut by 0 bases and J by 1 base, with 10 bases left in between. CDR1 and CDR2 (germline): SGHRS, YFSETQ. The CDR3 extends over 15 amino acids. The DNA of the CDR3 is TGCGCCAGCAGCTTGGGACAGACGACCCAAGAGACCCAGTACTTC. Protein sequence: CASSLGQTTQETQYF. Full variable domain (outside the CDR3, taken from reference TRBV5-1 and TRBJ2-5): KAGVTQTPRYLIKTRGQQVTLSCSPISGHRSVSWYQQTPGQGLQFLFEYFSETQRNKGNFPGRFSGRQFSNSRSEMNVSTLELGDSALYLCASSLGQTTQETQYFGPGTRLLVL.

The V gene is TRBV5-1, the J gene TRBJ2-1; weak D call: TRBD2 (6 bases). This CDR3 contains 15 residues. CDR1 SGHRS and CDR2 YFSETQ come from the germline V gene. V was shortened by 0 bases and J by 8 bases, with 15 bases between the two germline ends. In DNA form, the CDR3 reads TGCGCCAGCAGCTTGGAAGTGAAACCGGGAGATGAGCAGTTCTTC. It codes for CASSLEVKPGDEQFF. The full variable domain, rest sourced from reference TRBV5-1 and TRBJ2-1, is KAGVTQTPRYLIKTRGQQVTLSCSPISGHRSVSWYQQTPGQGLQFLFEYFSETQRNKGNFPGRFSGRQFSNSRSEMNVSTLELGDSALYLCASSLEVKPGDEQFFGPGTRLTVL.

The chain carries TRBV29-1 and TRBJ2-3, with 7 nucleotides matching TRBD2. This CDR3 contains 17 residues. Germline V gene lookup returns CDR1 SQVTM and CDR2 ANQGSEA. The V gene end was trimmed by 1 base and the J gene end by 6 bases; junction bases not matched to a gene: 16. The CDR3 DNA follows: TGCAGCGTTGAAGTTGTCGGGGACTACACCCTTGGGGATACGCAGTATTTT. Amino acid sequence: CSVEVVGDYTLGDTQYF.

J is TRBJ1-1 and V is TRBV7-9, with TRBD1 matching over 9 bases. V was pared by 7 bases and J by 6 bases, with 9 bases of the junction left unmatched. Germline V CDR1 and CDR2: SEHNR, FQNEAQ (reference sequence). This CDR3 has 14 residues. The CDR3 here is CASTPTGGIAEAFF. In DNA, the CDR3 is TGTGCCAGCACCCCGACAGGGGGTATTGCTGAAGCTTTCTTT.

As DNA, the CDR3 is TGTGCCATCAGTGGCCAGGGGGAATATTCACCCCTCCACTTT. The encoded protein is CAISGQGEYSPLHF. The rearrangement joins TRBV10-3 to TRBJ1-6, with TRBD1 matching 7 bases. The CDR3 is made up of 14 amino acids. Germline V CDR1 and CDR2: ENHRY, SYGVKD. With 4 bases clipped from V and 8 bases from J, the junction kept 5 bases outside the gene matches.

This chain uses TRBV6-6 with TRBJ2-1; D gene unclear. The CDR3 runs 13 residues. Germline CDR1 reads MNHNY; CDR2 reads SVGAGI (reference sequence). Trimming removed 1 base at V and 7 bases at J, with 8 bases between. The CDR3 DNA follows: TGTGCCAGCAGTTACTTCCTAGGAAATGAGCAGTTCTTC. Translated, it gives CASSYFLGNEQFF.

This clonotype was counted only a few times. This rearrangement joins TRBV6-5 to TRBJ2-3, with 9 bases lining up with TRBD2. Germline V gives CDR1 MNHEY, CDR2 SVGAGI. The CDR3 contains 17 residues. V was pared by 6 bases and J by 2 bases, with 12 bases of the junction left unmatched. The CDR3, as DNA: TGTGCCAGCAGGGAGGGCGGCGGGGGGGCCGCCACAGATACGCAGTATTTT. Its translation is CASREGGGGAATDTQYF.

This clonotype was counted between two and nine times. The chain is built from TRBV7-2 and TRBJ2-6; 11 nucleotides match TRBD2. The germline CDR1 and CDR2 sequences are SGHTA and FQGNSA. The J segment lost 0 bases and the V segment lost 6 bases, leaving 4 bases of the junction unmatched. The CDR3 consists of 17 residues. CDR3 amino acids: CASSPSGGNSGANVLTF. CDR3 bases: TGTGCCAGCAGTCCTAGCGGGGGGAACTCTGGGGCCAACGTCCTGACTTTC.

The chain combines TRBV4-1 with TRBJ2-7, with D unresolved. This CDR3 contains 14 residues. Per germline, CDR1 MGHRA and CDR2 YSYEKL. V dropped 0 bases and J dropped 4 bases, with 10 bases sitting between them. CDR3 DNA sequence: TGCGCCAGCAGCCAAGAGTCGGTGGGTTACGAGCAGTACGTC. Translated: CASSQESVGYEQYV.

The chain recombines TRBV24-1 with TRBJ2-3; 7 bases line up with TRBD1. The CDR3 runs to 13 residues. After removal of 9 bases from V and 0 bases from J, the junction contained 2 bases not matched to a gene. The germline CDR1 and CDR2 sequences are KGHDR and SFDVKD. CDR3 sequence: CATGDSSTDTQYF. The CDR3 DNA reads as TGTGCCACCGGGGACAGTAGCACAGATACGCAGTATTTT.

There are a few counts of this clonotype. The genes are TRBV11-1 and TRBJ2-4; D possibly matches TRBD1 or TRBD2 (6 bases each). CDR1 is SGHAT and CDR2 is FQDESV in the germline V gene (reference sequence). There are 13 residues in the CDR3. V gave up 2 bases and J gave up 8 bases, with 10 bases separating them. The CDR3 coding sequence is TGTGCCAGCAGCTTAAACAGGGAGGACATTCAGTACTTC. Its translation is CASSLNREDIQYF.